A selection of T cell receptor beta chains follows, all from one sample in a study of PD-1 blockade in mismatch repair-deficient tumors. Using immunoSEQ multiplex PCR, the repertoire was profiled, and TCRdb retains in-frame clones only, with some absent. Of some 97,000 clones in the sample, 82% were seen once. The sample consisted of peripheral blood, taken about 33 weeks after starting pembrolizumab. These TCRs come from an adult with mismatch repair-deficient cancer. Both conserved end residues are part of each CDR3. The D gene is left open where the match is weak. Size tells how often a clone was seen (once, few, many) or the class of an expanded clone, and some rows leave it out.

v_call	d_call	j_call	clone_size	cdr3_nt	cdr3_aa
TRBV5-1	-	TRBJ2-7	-	TGCGCCAGCAGCTTGGCCTCGGGGGAGCAGTACTTC	CASSLASGEQYF
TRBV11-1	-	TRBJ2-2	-	TGTGCCAGCAGGTCGGGTGCGAACACCGGGGAGCTGTTTTTT	CASRSGANTGELFF
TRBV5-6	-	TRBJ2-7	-	TGTGCCAGCAGCTTTGACACGGGCGAGCAGTACTTC	CASSFDTGEQYF
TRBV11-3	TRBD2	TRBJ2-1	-	TGTGCCAGCAGCTTAGAGGGGGGGGTGACTAGCGGGAGGTTCTATGAGCAGTTCTTC	CASSLEGGVTSGRFYEQFF
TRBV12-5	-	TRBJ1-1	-	TGTGCTAGTGGTTTGACTGGAAACACTGAAGCTTTCTTT	CASGLTGNTEAFF
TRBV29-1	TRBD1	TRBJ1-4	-	TGCAGCGTCGAACAGGGGGAAAAACTGTTTTTT	CSVEQGEKLFF
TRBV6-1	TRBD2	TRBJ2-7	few	TGTGCCAGCAGTGTTCCTAGCGGGAGGGCCGGTTACGAGCAGTACTTC	CASSVPSGRAGYEQYF
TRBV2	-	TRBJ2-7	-	TGTGCCAGCAGTGAAGCGCCCGGGTACGGATACGAGCAGTACTTC	CASSEAPGYGYEQYF
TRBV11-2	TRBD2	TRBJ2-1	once	TGTGCCAGTCGATTAGCGGGAGGTTTCAATGAGCAGTTCTTC	CASRLAGGFNEQFF
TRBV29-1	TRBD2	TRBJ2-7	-	TGCAGCGTTCAGGTCAGCGGGAGTCAGTCCGGGGACTTC	CSVQVSGSQSGDF
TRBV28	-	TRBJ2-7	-	TGTGCCAGCAGTTGGGTCTCCTACGAGCAGTACTTC	CASSWVSYEQYF
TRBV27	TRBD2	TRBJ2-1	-	TGTGCCAGCAGATTAGCGGGAGTCAGCAATGAGCAGTTCTTC	CASRLAGVSNEQFF
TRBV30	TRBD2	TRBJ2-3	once	TGTGCCTGGACAGCGGGAGGGACGAGGGACACAGATACGCAGTATTTT	CAWTAGGTRDTDTQYF
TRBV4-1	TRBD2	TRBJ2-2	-	TGCGCCAGCAGCCCTCAGGGGCTAGCGGGATCCACCGGGGAGCTGTTTTTT	CASSPQGLAGSTGELFF
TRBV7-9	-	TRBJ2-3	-	TGTGCCAGCAACGGGGGCCGAAACACAGATACGCAGTATTTT	CASNGGRNTDTQYF
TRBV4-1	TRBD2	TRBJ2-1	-	TGCGCCAGCAGCCAAGCTCTAGCGGGATACTACAATGAGCAGTTCTTC	CASSQALAGYYNEQFF
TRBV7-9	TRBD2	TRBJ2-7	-	TGTGCCAGCAGCGGATGGACTAGCGGGAGAGCCAACGAGCAGTACTTC	CASSGWTSGRANEQYF
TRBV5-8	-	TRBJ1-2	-	TGTGCCAGCAGCTTGCTGGGGCGCTATGGCTACACCTTC	CASSLLGRYGYTF
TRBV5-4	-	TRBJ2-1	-	TGTGCCAGCAGCTTGAGCAACAGAGAGATCGATGAGCAGTTCTTC	CASSLSNREIDEQFF
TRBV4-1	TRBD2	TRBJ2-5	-	TGCGCCAGCAGCCAAGGGACTAGCGGGATAGTGACCCAGTACTTC	CASSQGTSGIVTQYF
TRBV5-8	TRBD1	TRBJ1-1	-	TGTGCCAGCAGCTTTCGGCCCGGACAGGGAAACACTGAAGCTTTCTTT	CASSFRPGQGNTEAFF
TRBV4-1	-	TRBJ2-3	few	TGCGCCAGCAGCCTGCAGCTAGGACAGACAGATACGCAGTATTTT	CASSLQLGQTDTQYF
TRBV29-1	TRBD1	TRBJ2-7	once	TGCAGCGCCACCCAGGGGGCTTCCTACGAGCAGTACTTC	CSATQGASYEQYF
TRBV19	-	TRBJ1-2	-	TGTGCCAGTAGTATAGGGGACTATGGCTACACCTTC	CASSIGDYGYTF
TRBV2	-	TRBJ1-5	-	TGTGCCAGCCGCGATGGAGGGCACGGCAATCAGCCCCAGCATTTT	CASRDGGHGNQPQHF
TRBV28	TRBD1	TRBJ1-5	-	TGTGCCAGCAGTTTGGGGGACAGACCTAGTCAGCCCCAGCATTTT	CASSLGDRPSQPQHF
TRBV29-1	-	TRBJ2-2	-	TGCAGCGTTGAAGATTTTGGGGACACCGGGGAGCTGTTTTTT	CSVEDFGDTGELFF
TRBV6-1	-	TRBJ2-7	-	TGTGCCAGCAGTTTCGGAGGGGGGGAGTACGAGCAGTACTTC	CASSFGGGEYEQYF
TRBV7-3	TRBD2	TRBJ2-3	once	TGTGCCAGCAGCCCCGGACTAGGAGCGGATACGCAGTATTTT	CASSPGLGADTQYF
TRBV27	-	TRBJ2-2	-	TGTGCCAGCAGTTTTGAACAGTACACCGGGGAGCTGTTTTTT	CASSFEQYTGELFF
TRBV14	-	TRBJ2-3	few	TGTGCCAGCAGCCAGCAACTAGCCAGCACAGATACGCAGTATTTT	CASSQQLASTDTQYF
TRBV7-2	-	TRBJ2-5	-	TGTGCCAGCAGCACCCCAGGAGCCCCACCAGAGACCCAGTACTTC	CASSTPGAPPETQYF
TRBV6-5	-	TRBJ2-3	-	TGTGCCAGCAGTTACTCGACCAACACAGATACGCAGTATTTT	CASSYSTNTDTQYF
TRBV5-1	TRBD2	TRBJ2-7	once	TGCGCCAGCACCCTGGGGGGGAACGAGCAGTACTTC	CASTLGGNEQYF
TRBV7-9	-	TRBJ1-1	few	TGTGCCAGCAGCTTGGGCGGCGCCACTGAAGCTTTCTTT	CASSLGGATEAFF
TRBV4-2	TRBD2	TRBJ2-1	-	TGTGCCAGCAGCCAAGGGCTAGCGGGGGTGGTAGAGCAGTTCTTC	CASSQGLAGVVEQFF
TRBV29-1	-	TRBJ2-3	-	TGCAGCGTTGATGGGATCAGCAGGTATTTT	CSVDGISRYF
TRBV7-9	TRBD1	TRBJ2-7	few	TGTGCCAGCAGATCCGGGACAGGCGACGAGCAGTACTTC	CASRSGTGDEQYF
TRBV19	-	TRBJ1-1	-	TGTGCCAGTAGTATTGGAGGGATTATGAACACTGAAGCTTTCTTT	CASSIGGIMNTEAFF
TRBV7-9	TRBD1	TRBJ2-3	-	TGTGCCAGCAGCTTACAAACTGGACAGGACCCCACAGATACGCAGTATTTT	CASSLQTGQDPTDTQYF
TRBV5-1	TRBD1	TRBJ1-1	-	TGCGCCAGCAGCGGTAGGGGACAGGGATGGAACACTGAAGCTTTCTTT	CASSGRGQGWNTEAFF
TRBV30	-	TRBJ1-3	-	TGTGCCTGGAGTGTAGGAGGTTCGTCTGGAAACACCATATATTTT	CAWSVGGSSGNTIYF
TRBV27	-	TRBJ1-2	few	TGTGCCAGCAGTTTCTCCAGGGACTATGGCTACACCTTC	CASSFSRDYGYTF
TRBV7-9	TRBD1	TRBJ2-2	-	TGTGCCAGCAGCCCAAGGGCCAGGGGGAGCACCGGGGAGCTGTTTTTT	CASSPRARGSTGELFF
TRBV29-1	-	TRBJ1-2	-	TGCAGCGTTGTCGGGGATGGCTACACCTTC	CSVVGDGYTF
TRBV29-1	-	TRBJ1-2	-	TGCAGCGCCTCGCCGGGCCCTAACTATGGCTACACCTTC	CSASPGPNYGYTF
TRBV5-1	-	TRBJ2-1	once	TGCGCCAGCAGCTGGGACTCGGGACGCTCCTACAATGAGCAGTTCTTC	CASSWDSGRSYNEQFF
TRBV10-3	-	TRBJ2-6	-	TGTGCCATCAATGGTGGGGCCAACGTCCTGACTTTC	CAINGGANVLTF
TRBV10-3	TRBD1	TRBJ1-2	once	TGTGCCATCAGTGGACCGACTGGGACAGGGAGCTATGGCTACACCTTC	CAISGPTGTGSYGYTF
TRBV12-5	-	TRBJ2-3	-	TGTGCTAGTGGTTTGGTACTTAAGTCCCTCCAGGGACCCACAGATACGCAGTATTTT	CASGLVLKSLQGPTDTQYF
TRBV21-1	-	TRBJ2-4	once	TGTGCCAGCACCACCTGGGGAGGGGCCAAAAACATTCAGTACTTC	CASTTWGGAKNIQYF
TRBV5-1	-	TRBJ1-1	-	TGCGCCAGCAGGGACGTGATGAACACTGAAGCTTTCTTT	CASRDVMNTEAFF